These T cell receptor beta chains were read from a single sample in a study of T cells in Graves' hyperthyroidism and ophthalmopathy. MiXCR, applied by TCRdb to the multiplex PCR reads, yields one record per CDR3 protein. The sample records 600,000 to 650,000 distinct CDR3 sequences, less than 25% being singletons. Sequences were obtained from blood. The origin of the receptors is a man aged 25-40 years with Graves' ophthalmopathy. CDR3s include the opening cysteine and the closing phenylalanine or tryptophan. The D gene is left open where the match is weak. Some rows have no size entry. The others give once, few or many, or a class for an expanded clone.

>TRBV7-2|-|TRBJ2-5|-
CASSLYYSIQETQYF
TGTGCCAGCAGCCTCTATTACTCGATCCAAGAGACCCAGTACTTC
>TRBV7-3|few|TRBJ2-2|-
CASSLLRNTGELFF
TGTGCCAGCAGCTTACTCAGGAACACCGGGGAGCTGTTTTTT
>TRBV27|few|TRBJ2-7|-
CASRARTVIGEQYF
TGTGCCAGCCGGGCGCGGACAGTCATAGGCGAGCAGTACTTC
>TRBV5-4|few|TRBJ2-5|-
CASSATGLETQYF
TGTGCCAGCAGCGCTACAGGGTTGGAGACCCAGTACTTC
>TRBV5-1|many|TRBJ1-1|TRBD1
CASSGTGGTEAFF
TGCGCCAGCAGCGGAACAGGGGGCACTGAAGCTTTCTTT
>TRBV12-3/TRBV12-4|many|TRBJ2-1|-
CASTGTESYNEQFF
TGTGCCAGCACCGGGACCGAGTCCTACAATGAGCAGTTCTTC
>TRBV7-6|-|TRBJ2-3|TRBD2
CASSQLAGERADTQYF
TGTGCCAGCAGCCAACTAGCGGGAGAGCGTGCAGATACGCAGTATTTT
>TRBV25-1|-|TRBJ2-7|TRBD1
CASSDSGQGSEQYF
TGTGCCAGCAGTGACTCGGGACAGGGAAGCGAGCAGTACTTC
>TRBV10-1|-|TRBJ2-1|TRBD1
CASSTRTGRMGEQFF
TGCGCCAGCAGTACCAGGACAGGGAGAATGGGTGAGCAGTTCTTC
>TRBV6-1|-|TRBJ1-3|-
CASSARVSDSGNAIYF
TGTGCCAGCAGTGCGCGAGTTTCGGACTCTGGAAACGCCATATATTTT
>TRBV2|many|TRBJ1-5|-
CASSLSANQPQHF
TGTGCCAGCAGTCTTTCGGCAAATCAGCCCCAGCATTTT
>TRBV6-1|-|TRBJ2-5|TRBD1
CASSSRTGGAGPQETQYF
TGTGCCAGCAGCAGTCGGACAGGGGGCGCGGGTCCACAAGAGACCCAGTACTTC
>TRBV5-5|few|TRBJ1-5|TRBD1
CASSLGTVANQPQHF
TGTGCCAGCAGCTTAGGGACAGTGGCCAATCAGCCCCAGCATTTT
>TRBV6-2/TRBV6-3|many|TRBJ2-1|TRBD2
CASSQRVGGDEQFF
TGTGCCAGCAGTCAGCGGGTGGGGGGGGATGAGCAGTTCTTC
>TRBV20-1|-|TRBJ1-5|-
CSARDLPGAYSNQPQHF
TGCAGTGCTAGAGATCTTCCTGGCGCATATAGCAATCAGCCCCAGCATTTT
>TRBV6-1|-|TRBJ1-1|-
CASSTQRGTEAFF
TGTGCCAGCAGTACCCAACGGGGCACTGAAGCTTTCTTT
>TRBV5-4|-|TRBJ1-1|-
CASGPGGTEAFF
TGTGCCAGCGGCCCGGGGGGCACTGAAGCTTTCTTT
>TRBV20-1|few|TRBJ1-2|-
CSAPSQETAPGLGYTF
TGCAGTGCTCCCTCTCAGGAAACAGCCCCCGGTTTGGGCTACACCTTC
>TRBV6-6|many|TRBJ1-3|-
CASSYAGPSPGNTIYF
TGTGCCAGCAGTTACGCTGGGCCTTCCCCGGGAAACACCATATATTTT
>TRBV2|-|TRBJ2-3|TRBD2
CASTPIDGGSTDTQYF
TGTGCCAGCACCCCAATTGATGGCGGGAGTACAGATACGCAGTATTTT
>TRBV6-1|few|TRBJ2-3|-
CASSSWDGEATDTQYF
TGTGCCAGCAGTTCATGGGACGGCGAGGCAACAGATACGCAGTATTTT
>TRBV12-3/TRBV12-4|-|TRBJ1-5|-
CASSPSSTDTQHF
TGTGCCAGCAGTCCATCTAGCACAGATACGCAGCATTTT
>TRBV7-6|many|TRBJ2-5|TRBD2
CASSLDGLAGPETQYF
TGTGCCAGCAGCTTAGATGGACTAGCGGGACCAGAGACCCAGTACTTC
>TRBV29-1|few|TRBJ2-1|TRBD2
CSVLLADRTSNEQFF
TGCAGCGTCCTTCTAGCGGATCGAACCTCCAATGAGCAGTTCTTC
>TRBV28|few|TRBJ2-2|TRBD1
CASSPAGTETGELFF
TGTGCCAGCAGTCCAGCCGGGACAGAGACCGGGGAGCTGTTTTTT
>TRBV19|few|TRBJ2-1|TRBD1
CASSIGTGSYNEQFF
TGTGCCAGTAGTATTGGGACAGGGTCCTACAATGAGCAGTTCTTC
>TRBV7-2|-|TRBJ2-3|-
CASSRTTTSTDTQYF
TGTGCCAGCAGCCGAACTACGACTAGCACAGATACGCAGTATTTT
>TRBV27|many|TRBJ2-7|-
CASSPPGSTYEQYF
TGTGCCAGCAGTCCACCGGGATCCACCTACGAGCAGTACTTC
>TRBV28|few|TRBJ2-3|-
CASRGVGGSSTDTQYF
TGTGCCAGCAGGGGGGTAGGCGGATCTAGCACAGATACGCAGTATTTT
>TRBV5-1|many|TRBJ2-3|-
CASSSGLTPSTDTQYF
TGCGCCAGCAGCTCTGGACTGACACCTAGCACAGATACGCAGTATTTT
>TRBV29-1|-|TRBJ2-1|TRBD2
CSVGFGLAGGNEQFF
TGCAGCGTTGGATTTGGACTAGCGGGAGGGAATGAGCAGTTCTTC
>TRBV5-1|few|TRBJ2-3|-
CASSPTQVGLGLADTQYF
TGCGCCAGCAGCCCTACCCAAGTCGGATTGGGGTTGGCAGATACGCAGTATTTT
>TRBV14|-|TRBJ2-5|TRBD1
CASSQPGQGKETQYF
TGTGCCAGCAGCCAACCGGGACAGGGGAAAGAGACCCAGTACTTC
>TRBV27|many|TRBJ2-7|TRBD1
CASSLAPGQNYEQYF
TGTGCCAGCAGCCTCGCCCCGGGACAGAACTACGAGCAGTACTTC
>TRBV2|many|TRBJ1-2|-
CASSTRTVSDYGYTF
TGTGCCAGCAGTACAAGGACAGTTTCTGACTATGGCTACACCTTC
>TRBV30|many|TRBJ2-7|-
CAWSLESGRSYEQYF
TGTGCCTGGAGTTTGGAAAGCGGGCGCTCCTACGAGCAGTACTTC
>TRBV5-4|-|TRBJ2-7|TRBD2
CASSYLTSGSYEQYF
TGTGCCAGCAGTTATCTGACTAGCGGGAGCTACGAGCAGTACTTC
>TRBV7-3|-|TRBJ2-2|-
CASAEFTGELFF
TGTGCCAGCGCGGAATTCACCGGGGAGCTGTTTTTT
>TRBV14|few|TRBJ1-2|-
CASSQAANYGYTF
TGTGCCAGCAGCCAAGCGGCAAACTATGGCTACACCTTC
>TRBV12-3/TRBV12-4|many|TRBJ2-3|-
CASSHLLQDTQYF
TGTGCCAGCAGTCACCTACTACAGGATACGCAGTATTTT
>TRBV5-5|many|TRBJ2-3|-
CASSLGGREEDTQYF
TGTGCCAGCAGCTTGGGCGGCAGGGAAGAAGATACGCAGTATTTT
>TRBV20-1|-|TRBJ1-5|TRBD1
CSAKDRVSQPQHF
TGCAGTGCTAAGGACAGGGTCAGTCAGCCCCAGCATTTT
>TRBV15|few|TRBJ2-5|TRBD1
CATSMDRGQETQYF
TGTGCCACCAGCATGGACAGGGGACAAGAGACCCAGTACTTC
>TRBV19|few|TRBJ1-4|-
CASTHYRATNEKLFF
TGTGCCAGTACCCACTACCGCGCAACTAATGAAAAACTGTTTTTT
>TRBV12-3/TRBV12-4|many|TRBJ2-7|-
CASSLGHYEQYF
TGTGCCAGCAGTCTTGGACATTACGAGCAGTACTTC
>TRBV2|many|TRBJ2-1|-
CASSVQGRANEQFF
TGTGCCAGCAGTGTGCAGGGGCGCGCCAATGAGCAGTTCTTC
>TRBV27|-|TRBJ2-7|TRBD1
CASSTRQGVSYEQYF
TGTGCCAGCAGTACCAGACAGGGGGTCTCCTACGAGCAGTACTTC
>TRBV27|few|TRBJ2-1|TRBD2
CASSSLAGEEYEQFF
TGTGCCAGCAGTTCCCTAGCGGGAGAAGAGTATGAGCAGTTCTTC
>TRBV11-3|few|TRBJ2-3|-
CASSRLTEDTQYF
TGTGCCAGCAGTCGCCTGACAGAGGATACGCAGTATTTT
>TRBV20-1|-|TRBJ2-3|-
CSASLGTDTQYF
TGCAGTGCCTCCCTGGGCACAGATACGCAGTATTTT
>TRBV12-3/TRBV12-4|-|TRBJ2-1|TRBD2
CASNGAVGGPNEQFF
TGTGCCAGCAACGGTGCAGTGGGAGGGCCAAATGAGCAGTTCTTC
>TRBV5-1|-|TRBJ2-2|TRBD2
CASSYSRRENAGELFF
TGTGCCAGCAGTTACTCCCGGCGGGAGAACGCCGGGGAGCTGTTTTTT
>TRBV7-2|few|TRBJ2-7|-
CASSLIQGGYEQYF
TGTGCCAGCAGCTTAATCCAGGGGGGGTACGAGCAGTACTTC
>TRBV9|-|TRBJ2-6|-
CASSPRSGANVLTF
TGTGCCAGCAGCCCCCGGTCTGGGGCCAACGTCCTGACTTTC
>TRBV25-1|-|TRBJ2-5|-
CASSARLIREERETQYF
TGTGCCAGCAGTGCCCGCCTGATCAGGGAGGAAAGAGAGACCCAGTACTTC